This T cell receptor beta chain stems from a study of CD8+CD57+ T cells in acquired aplastic anemia. The wider study: Sorted CD4+ and CD8+ cells yielded DNA averaging around 3 ug. Study conclusions and caveats: Patients did not significantly differ from controls in CD8+ Simpson's diversity. Almost 30 sequences, all CD8+ CDR3, were shared between patients and controls.

Whoever was chosen for sequencing had shown CD8+CD57+ cell expansion by flow cytometry. Severe acquired aplastic anemia was present in every patient. Deletions cut 5 bases from V and 1 base from J, with 8 bases between. The CDR3 is 13 residues long. CDR1 is SQVTM and CDR2 is ANQGSEA in the germline V gene. CDR3 and TCR beta VDJ profiling relied on a genomic DNA template. TCRdb ran MiXCR on the reads and lists one entry per CDR3 protein. The table has approximately 200,000 distinct CDR3 sequences, roughly 50% seen once. This clonotype has a count of ten or more. Its antigen is unknown. This sequence joins TRBV29-1 and TRBJ1-4; D perhaps matches TRBD1 (5 bases). The source material was sorted CD4+, CD8+, or CD8+CD57+ T cells (not recorded which) from PBMCs. The TCR sequence derives from a human donor with aplastic anemia. This CDR3 is CSVRGGTNEKLFF. For the CDR3, the DNA is TGCAGCGTTAGGGGAGGAACTAATGAAAAACTGTTTTTT.